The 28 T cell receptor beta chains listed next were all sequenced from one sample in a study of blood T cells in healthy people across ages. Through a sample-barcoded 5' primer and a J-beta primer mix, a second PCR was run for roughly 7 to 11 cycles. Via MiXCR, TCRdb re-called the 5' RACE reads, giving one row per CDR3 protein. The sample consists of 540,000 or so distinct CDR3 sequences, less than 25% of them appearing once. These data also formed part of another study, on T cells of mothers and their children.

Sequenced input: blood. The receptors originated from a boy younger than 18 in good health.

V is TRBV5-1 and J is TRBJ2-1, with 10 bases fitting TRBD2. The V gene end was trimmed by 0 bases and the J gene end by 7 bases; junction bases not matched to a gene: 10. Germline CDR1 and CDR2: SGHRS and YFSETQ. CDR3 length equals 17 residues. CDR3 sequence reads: CASSLGALAGEGNEQFF. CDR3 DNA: TGCGCCAGCAGCTTGGGGGCCCTAGCGGGAGAAGGGAATGAGCAGTTCTTC. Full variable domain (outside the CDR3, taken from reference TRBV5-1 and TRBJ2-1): KAGVTQTPRYLIKTRGQQVTLSCSPISGHRSVSWYQQTPGQGLQFLFEYFSETQRNKGNFPGRFSGRQFSNSRSEMNVSTLELGDSALYLCASSLGALAGEGNEQFFGPGTRLTVL.

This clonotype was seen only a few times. CDR3 sequence reads: CASSLRQGKNEQYF. Written as DNA, the CDR3 is TGTGCCAGCAGTCTAAGACAGGGTAAGAACGAGCAGTACTTC. This chain connects TRBV28 to TRBJ2-7, with 7 bases matching TRBD1. Germline trimming cut 5 bases from V and 5 bases from J; bases unmatched to any gene: 9. The CDR3 has 14 amino acids. The V gene's germline CDR1 is MDHEN and CDR2 SYDVKM.

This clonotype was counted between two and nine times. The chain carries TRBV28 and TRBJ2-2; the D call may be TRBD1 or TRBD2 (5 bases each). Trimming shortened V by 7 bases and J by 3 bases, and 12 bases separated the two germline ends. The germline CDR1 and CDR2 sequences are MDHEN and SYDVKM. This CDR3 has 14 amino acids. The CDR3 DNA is TGTGCCAGCACCTCGGGGCACTACACCGGGGAGCTGTTTTTT. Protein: CASTSGHYTGELFF.

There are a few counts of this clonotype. The CDR3: CAISGGGGYGYTF. For the CDR3, the DNA is TGTGCCATCAGTGGAGGGGGAGGCTATGGCTACACCTTC. This chain uses TRBV10-3 with TRBJ1-2, with a tentative D call TRBD1 (6 bases). The germline V gene encodes CDR1 ENHRY and CDR2 SYGVKD. The length of the CDR3 is 13 residues. V was pared by 4 bases and J by 4 bases, with 10 bases between.

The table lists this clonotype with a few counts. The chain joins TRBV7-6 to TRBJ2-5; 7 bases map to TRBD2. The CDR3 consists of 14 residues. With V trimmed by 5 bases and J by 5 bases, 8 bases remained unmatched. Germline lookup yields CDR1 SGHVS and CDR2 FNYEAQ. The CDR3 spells CASSRSTSWETQYF. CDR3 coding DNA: TGTGCCAGCAGCCGATCGACTAGCTGGGAGACCCAGTACTTC.

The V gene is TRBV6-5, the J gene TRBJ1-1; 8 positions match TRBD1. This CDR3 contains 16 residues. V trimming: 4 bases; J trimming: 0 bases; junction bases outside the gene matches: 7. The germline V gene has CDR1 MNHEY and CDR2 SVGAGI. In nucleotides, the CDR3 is TGTGCCAGCAGTTCGACAGGGGAAAACATGAACACTGAAGCTTTCTTT. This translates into CASSSTGENMNTEAFF.

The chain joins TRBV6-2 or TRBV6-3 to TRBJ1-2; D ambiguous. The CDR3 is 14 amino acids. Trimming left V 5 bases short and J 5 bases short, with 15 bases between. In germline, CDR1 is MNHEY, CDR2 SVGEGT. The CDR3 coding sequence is TGTGCCAGCAGTCTCGGAGGAAGGGTTTATGGCTACACCTTC. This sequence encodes CASSLGGRVYGYTF.

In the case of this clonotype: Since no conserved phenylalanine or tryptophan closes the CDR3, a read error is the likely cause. The CDR3 nucleotides read TGCGCCAGCAGCCAAGATAGGACAGACATCTATGGCTACACCCTC. Translating it yields CASSQDRTDIYGYTL. This chain connects TRBV4-3 to TRBJ1-2; TRBD1 might be the D (6 bases). Between the trimmed V and J ends, which lost 0 bases and 4 bases, there was a span of 12 bases. The CDR3 runs 15 residues. Per the germline V gene, CDR1 is LGHNA and CDR2 is YSLEER.

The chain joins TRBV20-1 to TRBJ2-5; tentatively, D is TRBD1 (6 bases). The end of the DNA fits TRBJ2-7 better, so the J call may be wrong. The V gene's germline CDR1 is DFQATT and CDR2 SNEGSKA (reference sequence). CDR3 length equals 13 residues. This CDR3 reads CSARGDNTYEQYF. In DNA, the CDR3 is TGCAGTGCTAGAGGGGACAACACCTACGAGCAGTACTTC.

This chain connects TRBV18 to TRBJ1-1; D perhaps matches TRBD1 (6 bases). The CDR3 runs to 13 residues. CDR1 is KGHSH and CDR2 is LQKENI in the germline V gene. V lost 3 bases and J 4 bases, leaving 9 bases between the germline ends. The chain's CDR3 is CASSPMDSTEAFF. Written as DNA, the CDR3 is TGTGCCAGCTCACCTATGGACAGCACTGAAGCTTTCTTT. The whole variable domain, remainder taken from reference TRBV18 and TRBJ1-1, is NAGVMQNPRHLVRRRGQEARLRCSPMKGHSHVYWYRQLPEEGLKFMVYLQKENIIDESGMPKERFSAEFPKEGPSILRIQQVVRGDSAAYFCASSPMDSTEAFFGQGTRLTVV.

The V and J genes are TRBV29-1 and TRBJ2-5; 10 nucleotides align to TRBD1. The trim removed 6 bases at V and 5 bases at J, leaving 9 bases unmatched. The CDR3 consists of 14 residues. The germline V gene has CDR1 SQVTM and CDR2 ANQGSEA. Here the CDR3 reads CSVDRDRGRETQYF. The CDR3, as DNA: TGCAGCGTCGACCGGGACAGGGGAAGGGAGACCCAGTACTTC.

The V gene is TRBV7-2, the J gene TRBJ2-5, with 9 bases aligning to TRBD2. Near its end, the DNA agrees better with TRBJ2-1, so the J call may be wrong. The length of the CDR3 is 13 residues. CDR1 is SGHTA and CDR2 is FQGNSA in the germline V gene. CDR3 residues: CASLSGGSYEQFF. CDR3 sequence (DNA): TGTGCCAGCCTCAGCGGGGGGAGCTATGAGCAGTTCTTC.

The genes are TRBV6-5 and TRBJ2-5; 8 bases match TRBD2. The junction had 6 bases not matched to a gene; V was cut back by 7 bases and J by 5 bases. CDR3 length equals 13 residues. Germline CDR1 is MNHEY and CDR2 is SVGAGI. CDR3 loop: CASNLAGGETQYF. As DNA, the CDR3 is TGTGCCAGCAACCTCGCGGGAGGCGAGACCCAGTACTTC.

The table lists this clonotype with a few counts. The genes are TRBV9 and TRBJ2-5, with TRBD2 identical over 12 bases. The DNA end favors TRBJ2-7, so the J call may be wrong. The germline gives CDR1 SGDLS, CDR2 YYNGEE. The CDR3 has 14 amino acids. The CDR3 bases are TGTGCCAGCAGCGCTAGCGGGGGGGCCAGCGAGCAGTACTTC. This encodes CASSASGGASEQYF.

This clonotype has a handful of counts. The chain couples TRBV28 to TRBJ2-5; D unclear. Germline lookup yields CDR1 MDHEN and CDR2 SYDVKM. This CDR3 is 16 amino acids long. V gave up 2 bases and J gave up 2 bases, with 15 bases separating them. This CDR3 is CASSLLHTTPQETQYF. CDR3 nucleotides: TGTGCCAGCAGTTTACTCCACACCACTCCACAAGAGACCCAGTACTTC.

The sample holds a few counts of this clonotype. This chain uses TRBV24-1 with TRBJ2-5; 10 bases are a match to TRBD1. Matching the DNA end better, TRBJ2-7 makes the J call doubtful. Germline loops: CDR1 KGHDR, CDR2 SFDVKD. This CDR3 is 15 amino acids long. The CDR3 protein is CATSDPGTGVYEQYF. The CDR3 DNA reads TGTGCCACCAGTGATCCCGGGACAGGGGTCTACGAGCAGTACTTC.

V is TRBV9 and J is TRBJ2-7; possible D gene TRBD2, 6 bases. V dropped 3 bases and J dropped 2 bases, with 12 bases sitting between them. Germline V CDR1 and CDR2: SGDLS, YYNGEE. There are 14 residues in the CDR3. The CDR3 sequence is CASSAGEAAYEQYF. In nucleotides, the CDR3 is TGTGCCAGCAGCGCGGGGGAGGCGGCCTACGAGCAGTACTTC.

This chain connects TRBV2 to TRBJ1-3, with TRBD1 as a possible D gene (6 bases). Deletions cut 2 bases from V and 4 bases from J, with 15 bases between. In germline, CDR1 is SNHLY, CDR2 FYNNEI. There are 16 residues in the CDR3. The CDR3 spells CASSESLGAAGNTIYF. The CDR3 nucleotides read TGTGCCAGCAGTGAAAGCCTGGGGGCCGCAGGAAACACCATATATTTT.

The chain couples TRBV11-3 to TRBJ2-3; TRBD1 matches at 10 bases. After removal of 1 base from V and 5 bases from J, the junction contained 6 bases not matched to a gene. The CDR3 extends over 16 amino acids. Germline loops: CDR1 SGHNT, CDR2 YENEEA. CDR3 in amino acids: CASSLAGTGDQDTQYF. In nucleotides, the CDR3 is TGTGCCAGCAGCTTAGCAGGGACAGGGGACCAAGATACGCAGTATTTT. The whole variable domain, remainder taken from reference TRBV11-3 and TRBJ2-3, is EAGVVQSPRYKIIEKKQPVAFWCNPISGHNTLYWYLQNLGQGPELLIRYENEEAVDDSQLPKDRFSAERLKGVDSTLKIQPAELGDSAVYLCASSLAGTGDQDTQYFGPGTRLTVL.

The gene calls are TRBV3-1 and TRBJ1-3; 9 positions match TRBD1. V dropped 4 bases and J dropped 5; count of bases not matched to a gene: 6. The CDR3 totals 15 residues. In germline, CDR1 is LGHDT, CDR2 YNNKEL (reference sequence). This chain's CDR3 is CASSPRDRARNTIYF. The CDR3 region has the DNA TGTGCCAGCAGCCCCCGGGACAGGGCACGAAACACCATATATTTT.

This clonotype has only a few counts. The CDR3 DNA reads TGTGCCAGCAGTTACTCCGGACAGGCTAGAGATACGCAGTATTTT. Protein product: CASSYSGQARDTQYF. The chain recombines TRBV6-5 with TRBJ2-3; 7 positions match TRBD1. Germline assignment: CDR1 MNHEY and CDR2 SVGAGI. V gave up 0 bases and J gave up 5 bases; unmatched junction bases: 5. This CDR3 comprises 15 residues.

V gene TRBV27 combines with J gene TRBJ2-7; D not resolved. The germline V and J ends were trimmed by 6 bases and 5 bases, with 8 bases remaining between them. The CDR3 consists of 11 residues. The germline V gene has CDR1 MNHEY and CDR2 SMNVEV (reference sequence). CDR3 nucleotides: TGTGCCAGCAGCACTTCACACGAGCAGTACTTC. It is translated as CASSTSHEQYF.

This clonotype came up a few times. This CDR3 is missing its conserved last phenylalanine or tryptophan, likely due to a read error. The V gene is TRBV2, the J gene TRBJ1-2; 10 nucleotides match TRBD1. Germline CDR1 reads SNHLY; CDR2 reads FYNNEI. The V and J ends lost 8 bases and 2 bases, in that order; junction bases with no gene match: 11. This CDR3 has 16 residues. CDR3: CASGETGGASNYGYTL. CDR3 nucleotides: TGTGCCAGCGGGGAGACAGGGGGCGCCTCGAACTATGGCTACACCCTC.

CDR3 loop: CASSQVGLAGEQYF. The CDR3 DNA is TGTGCCAGCAGCCAAGTTGGACTAGCGGGGGAGCAGTACTTC. V usage is TRBV14 and J usage is TRBJ2-5, with TRBD2 identical over 13 bases. This CDR3 is 14 amino acids long. Germline-derived CDR1 and CDR2 are SGHDN and FVKESK. Germline trimming cut 1 base from V and 11 bases from J; bases unmatched to any gene: 4.

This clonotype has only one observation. The CDR3 here is CASSDPPGDEQFF. Written as DNA, the CDR3 is TGTGCCAGCAGTGATCCCCCAGGTGATGAGCAGTTCTTC. The J gene is TRBJ2-1, the V gene TRBV25-1; D is ambiguous. V lost 3 bases, J lost 8 bases, and 11 bases lay in between. The germline gives CDR1 MGHDK, CDR2 SYGVNS. The length of the CDR3 is 13 residues.

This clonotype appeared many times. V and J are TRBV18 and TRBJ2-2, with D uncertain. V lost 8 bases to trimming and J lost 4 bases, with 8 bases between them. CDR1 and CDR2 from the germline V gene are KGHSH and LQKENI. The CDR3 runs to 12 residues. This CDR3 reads CASSPGTGELFF. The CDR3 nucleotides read TGTGCCAGCAGCCCAGGCACCGGGGAGCTGTTTTTT.

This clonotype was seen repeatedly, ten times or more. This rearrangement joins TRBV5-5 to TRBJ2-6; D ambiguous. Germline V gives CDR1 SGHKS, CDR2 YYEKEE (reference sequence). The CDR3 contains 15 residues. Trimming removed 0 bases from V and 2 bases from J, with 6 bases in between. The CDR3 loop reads CASSLAGAGANVLTF. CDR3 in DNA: TGTGCCAGCAGCTTGGCTGGTGCTGGGGCCAACGTCCTGACTTTC.

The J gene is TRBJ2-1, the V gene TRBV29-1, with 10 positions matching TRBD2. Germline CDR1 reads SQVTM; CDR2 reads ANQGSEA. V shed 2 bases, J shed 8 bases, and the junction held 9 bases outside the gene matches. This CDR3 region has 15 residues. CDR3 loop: CSVELAGAVRDEQFF. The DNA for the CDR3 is TGCAGCGTTGAACTAGCGGGAGCCGTGCGGGATGAGCAGTTCTTC.